Listed here are 32 T cell receptor beta chains from one sample, sequenced in a study of cytomegalovirus exposure and HLA in healthy donors. Vbeta (60) and Jbeta (13) primers were used in the PCR. Produced via immunoSEQ multiplex PCR; TCRdb's table is partial and in-frame only. Of under 200,000 clones in the sample, 9.5% to 15% were seen once. The sample was PBMCs. These receptors all stem from a man in his fifties in good health and CMV-seropositive.

The sample holds a few counts of this clone. The chain is built from TRBV5-4 and TRBJ2-5; D possibly corresponds to TRBD1 (6 bases). The CDR3 totals 12 residues. Germline-derived CDR1 and CDR2 are SGHNT and YYREEE (reference sequence). The ends were cut back, 6 bases at V and 5 bases at J, with 11 bases in the middle. The DNA of the CDR3 is TGTGCCAGCAACCAGAGGGGGGAGACCCAGTACTTC. This translates into CASNQRGETQYF.

This clone was seen a few times. The chain has TRBV18 and TRBJ2-1; D not resolved. The CDR3 runs to 12 residues. The V end was cut by 1 base, the J end by 4 bases, with 2 bases between. The germline V gene encodes CDR1 KGHSH and CDR2 LQKENI. The CDR3 loop reads CASSPLYNEQFF. As DNA, the CDR3 is TGTGCCAGCTCACCACTATACAATGAGCAGTTCTTC.

This clone appeared a few times. A much more abundant neighbour one base away suggests this may be a read error. The chain carries TRBV4-3 and TRBJ1-2; 9 positions agree with TRBD1. This CDR3 region has 15 residues. In germline, CDR1 is LGHNA, CDR2 YSLEER. Germline trimming cut 5 bases from V and 4 bases from J; bases unmatched to any gene: 8. CDR3 in amino acids: CASSSPGQGFYGYTF. In DNA form, the CDR3 reads TGCGCCAGCAGCTCACCGGGACAGGGTTTCTATGGCTACACCTTC.

The chain is built from TRBV11-2 and TRBJ1-1; TRBD1 agrees at 9 bases. In germline, CDR1 is SGHAT, CDR2 FQNNGV. V gave up 6 bases and J gave up 5 bases; unmatched junction bases: 7. The CDR3 has 14 residues. The CDR3 reads CASRLTGGPTEAFF. CDR3 in DNA: TGTGCCAGCAGGTTAACAGGGGGCCCTACTGAAGCTTTCTTT.

This clone has a handful of counts. The chain is built from TRBV6-1 and TRBJ1-5; D possibly corresponds to TRBD1 (5 bases). Deletions cut 1 base from V and 4 bases from J, with 17 bases between. The CDR3 extends over 17 amino acids. The germline CDR1 and CDR2 sequences are MNHNS and SASEGT. The CDR3 is CASSEGFGGGSNQPQHF. The CDR3, as DNA: TGTGCCAGCAGTGAAGGTTTTGGGGGGGGGAGTAATCAGCCCCAGCATTTT.

This chain's CDR3 is CAWSEPGLAASGELFF. The CDR3 nucleotides read TGTGCCTGGAGCGAACCGGGACTAGCTGCCTCCGGGGAGCTGTTTTTT. V usage is TRBV30 and J usage is TRBJ2-2; 9 bases fit TRBD2. The CDR3 totals 16 residues. Germline V gives CDR1 GTSNPN, CDR2 SVGIG (reference sequence). V dropped 3 bases and J dropped 6; count of bases not matched to a gene: 11.

V gene TRBV11-3 combines with J gene TRBJ2-1, with TRBD2 matching 11 bases. The V and J ends lost 6 bases and 6 bases, in that order; junction bases with no gene match: 7. The CDR3 totals 15 residues. From germline, CDR1 is SGHNT and CDR2 YENEEA. The CDR3: CASRQTSGVSNEQFF. CDR3 nucleotides: TGTGCCAGCAGACAGACTAGCGGGGTCTCCAATGAGCAGTTCTTC.

The rearrangement links TRBV28 to TRBJ2-3; 16 bases are shared with TRBD2. There are 18 residues in the CDR3. Germline trimming cut 6 bases from V and 5 bases from J; bases unmatched to any gene: 11. From germline, CDR1 is MDHEN and CDR2 SYDVKM. The CDR3 nucleotides read TGTGCCAGCAGGGACACCGGGACTAGCGGGGGGGCAGGAGATACGCAGTATTTT. Encoded protein: CASRDTGTSGGAGDTQYF.

This clone was seen a few times. The chain combines TRBV7-8 with TRBJ1-1; D unresolved. Germline values: CDR1 SGHVS, CDR2 FQNEAQ. With 5 bases removed from V and 10 bases from J, the gap between germline ends came to 11 bases. The CDR3 runs to 11 residues. The CDR3 loop is CASSRGAPAFF. Written as DNA, the CDR3 is TGTGCCAGCAGCCGGGGAGCCCCAGCTTTCTTT.

The chain joins TRBV28 to TRBJ1-4; 9 positions match TRBD1. Germline CDR1 MDHEN, CDR2 SYDVKM. V lost 5 bases, J lost 8 bases, and 9 bases stayed unmatched. The CDR3 has 15 residues. CDR3 sequence reads: CASSMTGTGIEKLFF. CDR3 nucleotide sequence: TGTGCCAGCAGTATGACCGGGACAGGGATCGAAAAACTGTTTTTT. The full variable domain, rest sourced from reference TRBV28 and TRBJ1-4, is DVKVTQSSRYLVKRTGEKVFLECVQDMDHENMFWYRQDPGLGLRLIYFSYDVKMKEKGDIPEGYSVSREKKERFSLILESASTNQTSMYLCASSMTGTGIEKLFFGSGTQLSVL.

This clone was detected only a few times. The chain joins TRBV5-4 to TRBJ1-1; D gene unclear. CDR1 is SGHNT and CDR2 is YYREEE in the germline V gene (reference sequence). The germline V and J ends were trimmed by 5 bases and 1 base, with 9 bases remaining between them. This CDR3 spans 13 amino acids. For the CDR3, the DNA is TGTGCCAGCAGGCCCCTAAGGAACACTGAAGCTTTCTTT. This encodes CASRPLRNTEAFF. The full variable domain, rest sourced from reference TRBV5-4 and TRBJ1-1, is ETGVTQSPTHLIKTRGQQVTLRCSSQSGHNTVSWYQQALGQGPQFIFQYYREEENGRGNFPPRFSGLQFPNYSSELNVNALELDDSALYLCASRPLRNTEAFFGQGTRLTVV.

The V and J genes are TRBV7-8 and TRBJ2-3; D remains unclear. V lost 0 bases and J lost 0, with 4 bases in between. Germline V gives CDR1 SGHVS, CDR2 FQNEAQ. The CDR3 consists of 14 residues. In DNA form, the CDR3 reads TGTGCCAGCAGCTTAGCGACTAGCACAGATACGCAGTATTTT. Amino acids: CASSLATSTDTQYF. The full variable domain, in which reference TRBV7-8 and TRBJ2-3 provide the parts outside the CDR3, is GAGVSQSPRYKVAKRGQDVALRCDPISGHVSLFWYQQALGQGPEFLTYFQNEAQLDKSGLPSDRFFAERPEGSVSTLKIQRTQQEDSAVYLCASSLATSTDTQYFGPGTRLTVL.

The CDR3 region has the DNA TGTGCCAGCAGCTCGGTCAGGGGGCAGCCGGGCTACGAGCAGTACGTC. Translating it yields CASSSVRGQPGYEQYV. The chain uses TRBV5-4 and TRBJ2-7, with 8 bases lining up with TRBD1. Germline CDR1 SGHNT, CDR2 YYREEE (reference sequence). This CDR3 spans 16 amino acids. Germline trimming cut 3 bases from V and 3 bases from J; bases unmatched to any gene: 11.

This clone has a handful of counts. The chain combines TRBV29-1 with TRBJ2-3; perhaps TRBD1 as D (5 bases). V gave up 3 bases and J gave up 6 bases, with 19 bases separating them. Germline V CDR1 and CDR2: SQVTM, ANQGSEA. This CDR3 contains 15 residues. The CDR3 DNA is TGCAGCGTTGATTCCCCACAGGCGAGGATGGATACGCAGTATTTT. Its translation: CSVDSPQARMDTQYF.

The chain has TRBV9 and TRBJ2-6, with 9 positions matching TRBD1. This CDR3 is built from 16 residues. Unmatched junction bases numbered 4, after V lost 6 bases and J lost 0 bases. Germline V gives CDR1 SGDLS, CDR2 YYNGEE. The CDR3 nucleotides read TGTGCCAGCACAGGGACAGGGTACTCTGGGGCCAACGTCCTGACTTTC. It codes for CASTGTGYSGANVLTF.

The chain recombines TRBV6-6 with TRBJ2-7, with 7 bases matching TRBD1. V lost 6 bases and J lost 6; bases outside the gene matches: 8. CDR3 length: 13 amino acids. CDR1 is MNHNY, CDR2 SVGAGI, per germline (reference sequence). CDR3 loop: CASRTGTLREQYF. Written as DNA, the CDR3 is TGTGCCAGCAGGACAGGGACCCTGCGCGAGCAGTACTTC.

The CDR3 loop reads CASSKVATGVNQPQHF. Here the CDR3 DNA reads TGTGCCAGCAGCAAAGTAGCGACGGGGGTTAATCAGCCCCAGCATTTT. V and J are TRBV21-1 and TRBJ1-5. TRBV21-1 is an annotated pseudogene. The CDR3 is 16 residues long.

This clone was seen a handful of times. The chain recombines TRBV5-4 with TRBJ1-2; perhaps TRBD1 as D (6 bases). Germline V CDR1 and CDR2: SGHNT, YYREEE (reference sequence). The CDR3 covers 13 residues. The germline V and J ends were trimmed by 4 bases and 4 bases, with 11 bases remaining between them. The CDR3 loop reads CASSQDSIYGYTF. DNA for the CDR3: TGTGCCAGCAGCCAGGACAGCATCTATGGCTACACCTTC.

The rearrangement joins TRBV6-1 to TRBJ1-6, with TRBD1 matching over 8 bases. The germline CDR1 and CDR2 sequences are MNHNS and SASEGT. The CDR3 spans 16 residues. Germline trimming cut 3 bases from V and 6 bases from J; bases unmatched to any gene: 7. The CDR3 sequence: CASSDRRGRLNSPLHF. CDR3 nucleotide sequence: TGTGCCAGCAGTGATCGCAGGGGGCGCCTTAATTCACCCCTCCACTTT.

This chain uses TRBV7-2 with TRBJ1-3; 7 bases line up with TRBD1. With V trimmed by 5 bases and J by 4 bases, 8 bases remained unmatched. The CDR3 length is 15 residues. In germline, CDR1 is SGHTA, CDR2 FQGNSA. This CDR3 is CASSPDRAEGNTIYF. The CDR3 DNA reads TGTGCCAGCAGCCCCGACAGGGCTGAAGGAAACACCATATATTTT.

The chain combines TRBV11-3 with TRBJ2-3, with D tentatively TRBD1 (6 bases). The CDR3 contains 16 residues. V shed 7 bases and J shed 0 bases, with 17 bases lying between them. CDR1 and CDR2 (germline): SGHNT, YENEEA. The CDR3 DNA reads as TGTGCCAGCATTCCGGGACAAGATCCCAGCACAGATACGCAGTATTTT. Its protein is CASIPGQDPSTDTQYF.

The rearrangement joins TRBV5-4 to TRBJ1-2; D unclear. The CDR3 length is 13 residues. In germline, CDR1 is SGHNT, CDR2 YYREEE (reference sequence). Trimming took 3 bases from V and 1 from J, leaving 7 bases between them. CDR3 protein: CASSYSRNYGYTF. CDR3 in DNA: TGTGCCAGCAGCTATAGCCGTAACTATGGCTACACCTTC.

The rearrangement uses TRBV7-8 and TRBJ2-3, with D possibly matching TRBD1 (5 bases). There are 14 residues in the CDR3. V gave up 3 bases and J gave up 0 bases, with 7 bases separating them. Germline V CDR1 and CDR2: SGHVS, FQNEAQ. In DNA, the CDR3 is TGTGCCAGCAGCTTGGCAGGGAGCACAGATACGCAGTATTTT. Protein: CASSLAGSTDTQYF. Drawing the rest from reference TRBV7-8 and TRBJ2-3, the complete variable domain is GAGVSQSPRYKVAKRGQDVALRCDPISGHVSLFWYQQALGQGPEFLTYFQNEAQLDKSGLPSDRFFAERPEGSVSTLKIQRTQQEDSAVYLCASSLAGSTDTQYFGPGTRLTVL.

The gene calls are TRBV27 and TRBJ1-1, with a possible D match to TRBD1 (6 bases). CDR3 length: 16 amino acids. Looked up from germline, CDR1 is MNHEY and CDR2 is SMNVEV (reference sequence). V lost 0 bases and J lost 11, with 22 bases in between. CDR3 bases: TGTGCCAGCAGTTTATCGGGGGTCGGGGGGGCCTACGGCGCTTTCTTT. The encoded protein is CASSLSGVGGAYGAFF.

This clone has a handful of counts. The chain recombines TRBV11-2 with TRBJ2-2; D is perhaps TRBD2 (6 bases). The V end was cut by 1 base, the J end by 6 bases, with 6 bases between. The CDR3 contains 13 residues. Per the germline V gene, CDR1 is SGHAT and CDR2 is FQNNGV. The CDR3 is CASSLVAAGELFF. The CDR3 region has the DNA TGTGCCAGCAGCTTAGTAGCGGCCGGGGAGCTGTTTTTT.

V gene TRBV4-2 combines with J gene TRBJ1-2, with TRBD1 identical over 9 bases. CDR1 is LGHNA, CDR2 YNFKEQ, per germline. J gave up 2 bases and V 5 bases, and 3 bases lay outside the gene matches. The CDR3 is 14 residues long. Here the CDR3 reads CASSSDRGNYGYTF. The CDR3 region has the DNA TGTGCCAGCAGCTCGGACAGGGGAAACTATGGCTACACCTTC.

This clone has just a few counts. V and J are TRBV7-6 and TRBJ1-4; 9 bases are a match to TRBD1. Germline values: CDR1 SGHVS, CDR2 FNYEAQ. This CDR3 has 15 residues. V shed 1 base, J shed 5 bases, and the junction held 2 bases outside the gene matches. CDR3 bases: TGTGCCAGCAGCTTAGTAGGGACAGGGAATGAAAAACTGTTTTTT. Protein product: CASSLVGTGNEKLFF. The entire variable domain, with the rest obtained from reference TRBV7-6 and TRBJ1-4, is as follows: GAGVSQSPRYKVTKRGQDVALRCDPISGHVSLYWYRQALGQGPEFLTYFNYEAQQDKSGLPNDRFSAERPEGSISTLTIQRTEQRDSAMYRCASSLVGTGNEKLFFGSGTQLSVL.

The genes are TRBV19 and TRBJ2-2; TRBD2 matches at 9 bases. Per the germline V gene, CDR1 is LNHDA and CDR2 is SQIVND (reference sequence). V shed 2 bases, J shed 6 bases, and the junction held 4 bases outside the gene matches. The CDR3 consists of 15 residues. DNA for the CDR3: TGTGCCAGTAGTATAACCGCTAGCGGGGCCGGGGAGCTGTTTTTT. This codes for CASSITASGAGELFF.

The rearrangement links TRBV7-3 to TRBJ2-3, with TRBD1 identical over 8 bases. The CDR3 runs 16 residues. Trimming took 3 bases from V and 0 from J; bases not matched to a gene: 5. Germline V gene data show CDR1 as SGHTA and CDR2 as FQGTGA. CDR3 sequence reads: CASSFTDRGSTDTQYF. DNA for the CDR3: TGTGCCAGCAGCTTCACAGACAGGGGAAGCACAGATACGCAGTATTTT.

This clone has more than one count but fewer than ten. The J gene is TRBJ2-5, the V gene TRBV2; a weak D match, TRBD2 (5 bases). V lost 4 bases and J lost 7, with 13 bases in between. Germline CDR1 reads SNHLY; CDR2 reads FYNNEI. This CDR3 is built from 13 residues. CDR3 sequence (DNA): TGTGCCAGCAGTGCTCCTAGCAAAGTGACCCAGTACTTC. This codes for CASSAPSKVTQYF.

Only one count was recorded for this clone. V and J are TRBV4-1 and TRBJ2-5; 9 bases match TRBD2. Germline V gene sequence: CDR1 MGHRA, CDR2 YSYEKL. Trimming cost V 1 base and J 4 bases; bases outside gene matches: 1. This CDR3 is 14 amino acids long. In DNA, the CDR3 is TGCGCCAGCAGCCAAGGCGGGAGGGCAGAGACCCAGTACTTC. Its protein product is CASSQGGRAETQYF.

The gene calls are TRBV11-3 and TRBJ1-3, with TRBD1 as a possible D gene (5 bases). Germline CDR1 is SGHNT and CDR2 is YENEEA. V lost 0 bases, J lost 0 bases, and 6 bases lay in between. This CDR3 has 15 amino acids. The CDR3 region has the DNA TGTGCCAGCAGCTTAGAGGGGCTCTCTGGAAACACCATATATTTT. It codes for CASSLEGLSGNTIYF.